This T cell receptor beta chain is from a study of cytomegalovirus exposure and HLA in healthy donors. Across the study: Previous work identified roughly 110 million unique TCR beta sequences from 150 million to 200 million T cells. Study-wide findings and caveats: Most TCR beta V segments were productive about 90% or about 30% of the time in an earlier analysis.

Remarks on this clone: The antigen remains unidentified.

J lost 4 bases, V lost 0 bases, and 3 bases had no gene match. CDR3 length: 14 residues. The germline CDR1 and CDR2 sequences are SGDLS and YYNGEE. PCR was performed using 60 Vbeta and 13 Jbeta primers. The repertoire was sequenced with immunoSEQ multiplex PCR; TCRdb's copy has only in-frame clones and lacks some. Here the sample spans more than 95,000 clones, approximately 64% being singletons. The sequencing sample was made of PBMCs. The sequence derives from a man aged 60 to 69 in good health and CMV-seronegative. The rearrangement joins TRBV9 to TRBJ1-1, with TRBD1 identical over 7 bases. CDR3 nucleotide sequence: TGTGCCAGCAGCGTAGCTCAGGGGGGCACTGAAGCTTTCTTT. This encodes CASSVAQGGTEAFF.